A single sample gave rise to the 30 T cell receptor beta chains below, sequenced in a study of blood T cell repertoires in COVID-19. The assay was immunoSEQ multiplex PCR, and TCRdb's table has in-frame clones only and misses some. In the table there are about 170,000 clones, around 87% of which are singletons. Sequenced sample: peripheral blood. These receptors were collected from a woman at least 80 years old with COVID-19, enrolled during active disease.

DNA for the CDR3: TGTGCCAGCAGCCCACCGGGACTAGCGGACAATGAGCAGTTCTTC. Translation: CASSPPGLADNEQFF. The chain uses TRBV7-8 and TRBJ2-1, with 11 nucleotides matching TRBD2. The CDR3 covers 15 residues. With V trimmed by 5 bases and J by 5 bases, 5 bases remained unmatched. CDR1 SGHVS and CDR2 FQNEAQ come from the germline V gene. The whole variable domain, remainder taken from reference TRBV7-8 and TRBJ2-1, is GAGVSQSPRYKVAKRGQDVALRCDPISGHVSLFWYQQALGQGPEFLTYFQNEAQLDKSGLPSDRFFAERPEGSVSTLKIQRTQQEDSAVYLCASSPPGLADNEQFFGPGTRLTVL.

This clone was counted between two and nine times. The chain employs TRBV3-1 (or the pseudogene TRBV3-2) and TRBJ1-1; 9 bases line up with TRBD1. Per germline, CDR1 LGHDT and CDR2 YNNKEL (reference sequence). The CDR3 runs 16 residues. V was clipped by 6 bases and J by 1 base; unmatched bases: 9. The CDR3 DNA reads TGTGCCAGCAGTATGACAGGGGGGGGAGGGAACACTGAAGCTTTCTTT. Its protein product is CASSMTGGGGNTEAFF.

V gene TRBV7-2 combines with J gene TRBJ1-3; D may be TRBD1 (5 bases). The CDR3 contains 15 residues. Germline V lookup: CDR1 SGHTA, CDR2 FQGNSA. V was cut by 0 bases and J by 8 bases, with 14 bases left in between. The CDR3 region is CASSLAQRGYDTIYF. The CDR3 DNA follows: TGTGCCAGCAGCTTAGCGCAAAGGGGATACGACACCATATATTTT.

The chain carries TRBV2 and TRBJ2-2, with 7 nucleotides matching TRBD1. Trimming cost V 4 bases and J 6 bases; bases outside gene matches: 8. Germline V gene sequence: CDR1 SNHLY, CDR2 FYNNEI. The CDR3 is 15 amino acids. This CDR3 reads CASSVATGWSGELFF. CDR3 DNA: TGTGCCAGCAGTGTAGCGACAGGGTGGTCCGGGGAGCTGTTTTTT.

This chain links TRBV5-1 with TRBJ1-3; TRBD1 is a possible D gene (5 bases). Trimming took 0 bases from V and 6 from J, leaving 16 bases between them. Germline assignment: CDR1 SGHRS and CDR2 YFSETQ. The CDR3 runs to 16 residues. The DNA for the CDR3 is TGCGCCAGCAGCTTGGGCGGGGGGATCGCCCAAAACACCATATATTTT. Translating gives CASSLGGGIAQNTIYF.

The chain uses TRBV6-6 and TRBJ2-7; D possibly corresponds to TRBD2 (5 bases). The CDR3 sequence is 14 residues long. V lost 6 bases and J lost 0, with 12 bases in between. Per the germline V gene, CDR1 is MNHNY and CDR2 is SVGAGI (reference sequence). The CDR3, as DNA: TGTGCCAGCAGCCTCCGGGAAACCTCCTACGAGCAGTACTTC. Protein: CASSLRETSYEQYF.

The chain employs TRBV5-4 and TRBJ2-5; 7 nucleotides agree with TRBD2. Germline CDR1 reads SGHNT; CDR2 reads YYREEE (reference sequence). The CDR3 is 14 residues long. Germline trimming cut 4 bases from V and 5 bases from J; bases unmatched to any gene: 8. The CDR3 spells CASSPPGGSETQYF. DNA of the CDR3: TGTGCCAGCAGCCCCCCGGGGGGTAGCGAGACCCAGTACTTC.

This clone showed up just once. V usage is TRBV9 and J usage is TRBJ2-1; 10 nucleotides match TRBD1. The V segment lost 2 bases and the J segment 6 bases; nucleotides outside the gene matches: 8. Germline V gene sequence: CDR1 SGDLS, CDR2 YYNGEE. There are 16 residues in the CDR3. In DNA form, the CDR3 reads TGTGCCAGCAGCGTCGACAGGGGGCCCTACGGCAATGAGCAGTTCTTC. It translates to CASSVDRGPYGNEQFF.

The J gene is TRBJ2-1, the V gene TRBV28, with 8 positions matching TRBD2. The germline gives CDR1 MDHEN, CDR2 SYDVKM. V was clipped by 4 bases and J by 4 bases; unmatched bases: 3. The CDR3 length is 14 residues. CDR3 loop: CASSSLAGYNEQFF. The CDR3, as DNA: TGTGCCAGCAGTTCCCTAGCGGGTTACAATGAGCAGTTCTTC. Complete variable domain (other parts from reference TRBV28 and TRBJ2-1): DVKVTQSSRYLVKRTGEKVFLECVQDMDHENMFWYRQDPGLGLRLIYFSYDVKMKEKGDIPEGYSVSREKKERFSLILESASTNQTSMYLCASSSLAGYNEQFFGPGTRLTVL.

Here the CDR3 reads CASSLEIRGAEAFF. The CDR3 coding sequence is TGTGCCAGCAGCTTGGAGATCAGGGGCGCTGAAGCTTTCTTT. V is TRBV5-5 and J is TRBJ1-1, with D tentatively TRBD1 (6 bases). Trimming pared 0 bases from V and 6 bases from J, leaving 12 bases between. The length of the CDR3 is 14 residues. In germline, CDR1 is SGHKS, CDR2 YYEKEE (reference sequence).

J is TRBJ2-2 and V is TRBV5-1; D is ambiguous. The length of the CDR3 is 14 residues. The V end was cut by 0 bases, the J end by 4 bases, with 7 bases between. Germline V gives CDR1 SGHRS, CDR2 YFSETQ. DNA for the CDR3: TGCGCCAGCAGCTTGGTTCTGAGCACCGGGGAGCTGTTTTTT. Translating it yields CASSLVLSTGELFF.

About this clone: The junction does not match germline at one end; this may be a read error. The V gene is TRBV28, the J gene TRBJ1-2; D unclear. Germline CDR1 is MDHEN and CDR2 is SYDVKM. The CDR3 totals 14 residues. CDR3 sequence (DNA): TGTGCCAGCAGCTTATCAGGTCGTAACTATGGCTACACCTTC. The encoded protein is CASSLSGRNYGYTF.

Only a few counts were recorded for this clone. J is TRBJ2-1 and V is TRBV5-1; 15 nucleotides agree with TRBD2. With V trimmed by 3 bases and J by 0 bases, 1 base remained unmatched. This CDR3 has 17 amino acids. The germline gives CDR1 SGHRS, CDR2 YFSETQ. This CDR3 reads CASSWTSGRGSYNEQFF. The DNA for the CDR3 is TGCGCCAGCAGCTGGACTAGCGGGAGGGGCTCCTACAATGAGCAGTTCTTC.

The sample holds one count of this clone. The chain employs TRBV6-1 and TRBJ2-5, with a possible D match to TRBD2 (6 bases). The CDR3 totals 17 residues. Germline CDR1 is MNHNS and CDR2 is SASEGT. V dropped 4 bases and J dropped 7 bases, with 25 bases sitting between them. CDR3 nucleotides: TGTGCCAGCAGTGGAGGGAGGTTCCGTCAGGCCGACGGGACCCAGTACTTC. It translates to CASSGGRFRQADGTQYF.

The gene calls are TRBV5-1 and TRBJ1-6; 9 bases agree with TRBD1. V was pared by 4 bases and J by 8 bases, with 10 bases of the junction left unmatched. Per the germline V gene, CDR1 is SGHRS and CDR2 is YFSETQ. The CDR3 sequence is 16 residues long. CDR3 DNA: TGCGCCAGCAGCGCACAACCGGGACAGGGCGATTCACCCCTCCACTTT. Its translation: CASSAQPGQGDSPLHF.

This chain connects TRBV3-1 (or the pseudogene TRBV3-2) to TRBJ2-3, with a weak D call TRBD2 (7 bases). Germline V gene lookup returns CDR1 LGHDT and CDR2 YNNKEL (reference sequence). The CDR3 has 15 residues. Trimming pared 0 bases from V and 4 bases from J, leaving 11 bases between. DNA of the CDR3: TGTGCCAGCAGCCAAGAGGGCGGGGGCGCAGATACGCAGTATTTT. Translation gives CASSQEGGGADTQYF.

The CDR3 nucleotides are TGTGCCATCAGGGCCGCTACAGGGGTTAACTACAATGAGCAGTTCTTC. Protein: CAIRAATGVNYNEQFF. The chain couples TRBV10-3 to TRBJ2-1, with 7 bases that match TRBD1. CDR3 length equals 16 residues. J lost 3 bases, V lost 6 bases, and 11 bases had no gene match. Germline lookup yields CDR1 ENHRY and CDR2 SYGVKD.

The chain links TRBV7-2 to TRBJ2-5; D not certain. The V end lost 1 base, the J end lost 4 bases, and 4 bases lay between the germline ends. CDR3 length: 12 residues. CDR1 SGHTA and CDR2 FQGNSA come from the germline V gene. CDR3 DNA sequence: TGTGCCAGCAGCTTAGGGCCAGAGACCCAGTACTTC. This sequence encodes CASSLGPETQYF. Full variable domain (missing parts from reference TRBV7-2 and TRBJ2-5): GAGVSQSPSNKVTEKGKDVELRCDPISGHTALYWYRQSLGQGLEFLIYFQGNSAPDKSGLPSDRFSAERTGGSVSTLTIQRTQQEDSAVYLCASSLGPETQYFGPGTRLLVL.

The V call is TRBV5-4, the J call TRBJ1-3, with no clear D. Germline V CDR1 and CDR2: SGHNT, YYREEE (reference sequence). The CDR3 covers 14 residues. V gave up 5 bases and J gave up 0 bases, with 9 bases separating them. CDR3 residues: CASSFGLSGNTIYF. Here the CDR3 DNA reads TGTGCCAGCAGTTTCGGACTCTCTGGAAACACCATATATTTT.

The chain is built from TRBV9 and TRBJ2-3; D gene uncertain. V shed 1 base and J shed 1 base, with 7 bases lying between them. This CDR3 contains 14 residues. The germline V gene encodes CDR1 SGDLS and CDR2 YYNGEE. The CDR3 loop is CASSVLQGTDTQYF. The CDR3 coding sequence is TGTGCCAGCAGCGTACTCCAGGGCACAGATACGCAGTATTTT. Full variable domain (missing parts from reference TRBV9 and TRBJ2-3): DSGVTQTPKHLITATGQRVTLRCSPRSGDLSVYWYQQSLDQGLQFLIQYYNGEERAKGNILERFSAQQFPDLHSELNLSSLELGDSALYFCASSVLQGTDTQYFGPGTRLTVL.

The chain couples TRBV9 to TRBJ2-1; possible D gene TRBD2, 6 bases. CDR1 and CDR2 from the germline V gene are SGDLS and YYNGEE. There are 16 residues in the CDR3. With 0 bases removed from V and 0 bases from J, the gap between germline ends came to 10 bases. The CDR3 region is CASSVAWRGSYNEQFF. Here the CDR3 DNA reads TGTGCCAGCAGCGTAGCTTGGCGGGGCTCCTACAATGAGCAGTTCTTC.

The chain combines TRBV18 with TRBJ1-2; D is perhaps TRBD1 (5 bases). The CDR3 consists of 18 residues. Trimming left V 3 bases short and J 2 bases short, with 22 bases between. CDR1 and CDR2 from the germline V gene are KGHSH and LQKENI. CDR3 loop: CASSPIRDAWGGNYGYTF. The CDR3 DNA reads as TGTGCCAGCTCACCGATCCGGGACGCCTGGGGGGGGAACTATGGCTACACCTTC. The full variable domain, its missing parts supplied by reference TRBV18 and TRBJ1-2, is NAGVMQNPRHLVRRRGQEARLRCSPMKGHSHVYWYRQLPEEGLKFMVYLQKENIIDESGMPKERFSAEFPKEGPSILRIQQVVRGDSAAYFCASSPIRDAWGGNYGYTFGSGTRLTVV.

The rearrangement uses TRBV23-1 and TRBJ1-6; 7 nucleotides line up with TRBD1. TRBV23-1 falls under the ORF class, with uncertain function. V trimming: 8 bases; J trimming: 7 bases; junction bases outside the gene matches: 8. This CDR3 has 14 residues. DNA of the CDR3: TGCGCCAGCTGCCCGGACAGGAGGAATTCACCCCTCCACTTT. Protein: CASCPDRRNSPLHF.

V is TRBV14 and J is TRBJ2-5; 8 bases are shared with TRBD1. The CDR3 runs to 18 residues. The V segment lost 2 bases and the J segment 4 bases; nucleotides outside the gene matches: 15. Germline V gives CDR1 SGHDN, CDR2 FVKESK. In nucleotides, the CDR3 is TGTGCCAGCAGCCAAACTGGACAGGGAAACCCTTCAGCAGAGACCCAGTACTTC. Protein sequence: CASSQTGQGNPSAETQYF.

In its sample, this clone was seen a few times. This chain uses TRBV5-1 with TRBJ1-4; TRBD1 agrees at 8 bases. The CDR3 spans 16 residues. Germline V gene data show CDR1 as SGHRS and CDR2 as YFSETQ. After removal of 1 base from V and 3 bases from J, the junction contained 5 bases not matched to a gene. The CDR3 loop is CASSLIGQGANEKLFF. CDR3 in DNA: TGCGCCAGCAGCTTGATCGGACAGGGAGCTAATGAAAAACTGTTTTTT.

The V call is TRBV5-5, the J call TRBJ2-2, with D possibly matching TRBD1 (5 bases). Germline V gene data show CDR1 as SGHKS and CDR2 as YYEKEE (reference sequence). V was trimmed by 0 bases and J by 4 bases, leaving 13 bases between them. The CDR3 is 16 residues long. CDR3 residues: CASSLGQTASTGELFF. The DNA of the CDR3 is TGTGCCAGCAGCTTGGGACAGACAGCGAGCACCGGGGAGCTGTTTTTT. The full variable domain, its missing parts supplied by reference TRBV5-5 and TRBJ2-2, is DAGVTQSPTHLIKTRGQQVTLRCSPISGHKSVSWYQQVLGQGPQFIFQYYEKEERGRGNFPDRFSARQFPNYSSELNVNALLLGDSALYLCASSLGQTASTGELFFGEGSRLTVL.

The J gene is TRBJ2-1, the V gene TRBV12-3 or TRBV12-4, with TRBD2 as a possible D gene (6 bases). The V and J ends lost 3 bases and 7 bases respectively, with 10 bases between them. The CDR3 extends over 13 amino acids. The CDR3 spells CASSLAEGNEQFF. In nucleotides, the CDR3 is TGTGCCAGCAGTTTGGCGGAGGGGAATGAGCAGTTCTTC.

CDR3 DNA: TGTGCCAGCAGACCTGGACAGGGGGCCAGTGGCGGGGAGCTGTTTTTT. It codes for CASRPGQGASGGELFF. This sequence joins TRBV6-2 or TRBV6-3 and TRBJ2-2; 11 bases agree with TRBD1. The V segment lost 6 bases and the J segment 7 bases; nucleotides outside the gene matches: 10. CDR1 and CDR2 from the germline V gene are MNHEY and SVGEGT. The CDR3 is 16 residues long.

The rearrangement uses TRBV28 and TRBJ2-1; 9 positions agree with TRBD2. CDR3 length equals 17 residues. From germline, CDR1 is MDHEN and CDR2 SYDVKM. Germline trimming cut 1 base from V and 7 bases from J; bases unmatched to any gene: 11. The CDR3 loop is CASSLFLLAGEGNEQFF. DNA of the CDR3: TGTGCCAGCAGTTTATTCTTATTAGCGGGAGAAGGTAATGAGCAGTTCTTC. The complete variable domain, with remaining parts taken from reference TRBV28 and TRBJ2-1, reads DVKVTQSSRYLVKRTGEKVFLECVQDMDHENMFWYRQDPGLGLRLIYFSYDVKMKEKGDIPEGYSVSREKKERFSLILESASTNQTSMYLCASSLFLLAGEGNEQFFGPGTRLTVL.

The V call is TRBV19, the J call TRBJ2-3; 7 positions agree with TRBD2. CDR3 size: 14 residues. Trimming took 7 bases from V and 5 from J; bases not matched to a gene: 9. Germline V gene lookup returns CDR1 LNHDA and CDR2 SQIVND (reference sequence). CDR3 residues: CASTAAGAIDTQYF. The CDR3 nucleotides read TGTGCCAGTACCGCGGCGGGAGCGATAGATACGCAGTATTTT. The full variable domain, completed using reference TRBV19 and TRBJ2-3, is DGGITQSPKYLFRKEGQNVTLSCEQNLNHDAMYWYRQDPGQGLRLIYYSQIVNDFQKGDIAEGYSVSREKKESFPLTVTSAQKNPTAFYLCASTAAGAIDTQYFGPGTRLTVL.